Below, one TCR beta chain is given with its context. Its antigen is as yet unknown. Extraction and reverse transcription of RNA yielded cDNA as the sequencing template. Sequencing used immunoSEQ multiplex PCR; TCRdb keeps in-frame clones, though not all of them. The repertoire holds 50,000 to 80,000 clones, with roughly 46% as singletons. The ends were cut back, 0 bases at V and 4 bases at J, with 13 bases in the middle. The CDR3 is 15 amino acids. CDR1 and CDR2 (germline): LGHNA, YNFKEQ. Lesional scalp punch biopsies and peripheral blood came from alopecia areata patients. The data derive from a study of CD8+ T cells in alopecia areata. Study findings and constraints: Normal skin's resident alphabeta T cells are also sequenced in scalp samples.

The sequenced sample was NKG2D-low CD8+ T cells sorted from blood. The sequence derives from a human donor with alopecia areata. This rearrangement joins TRBV4-2 to TRBJ2-7; TRBD2 might be the D (6 bases). CDR3 in amino acids: CASSQDGLAYYEQYF. CDR3 bases: TGTGCCAGCAGCCAAGATGGCCTAGCGTATTACGAGCAGTACTTC.